This T cell receptor (beta chain) comes out of a study of post-analysis software for immune sequencing data (dated by TCRdb to the mid-2010s). Looking at the study overall: Relapsing-remitting, secondary progressive and progressive-relapsing multiple sclerosis were recorded as disease courses, and subtype annotation was lacking for some patients. A subset of samples was prepared in parallel using single-end sample barcoding, then pooled and co-amplified after Illumina adapter ligation. The patient repertoires were compared against 11 previously published healthy control repertoires obtained from donors aged 6 to 25 years. Findings and caveats that apply to the study as a whole: Patients showed significantly higher frequencies than controls for a handful of TRBV segments, among them TRBV5-6, TRBV5-1 and TRBV20-1. Significantly lower normalized Chao1 diversity was found in multiple sclerosis patients than in controls, suggesting substantial peripheral T-cell clonal expansion. The control group was slightly older than the multiple sclerosis patient group. When samples were clustered directly using the F measure, samples prepared in the same batch co-clustered strongly, which prompted a batch-effect correction.

Library method: PCR. This sample was sequenced with an Illumina HiSeq 2500. To reduce PCR and sequencing biases, unique molecular identifiers were built into the TCR beta cDNA libraries. Around 500,000 cDNA molecules were obtained for every 1 to 10 million input T cells, so each molecule roughly corresponded to one T cell. Patient libraries were prepared and sequenced with the same protocol used for the earlier healthy control dataset. Within a given batch, samples were prepared together, multiplexed and sequenced on the same HiSeq lane. Per the authors' processing: MIGEC was used to process the raw barcoded reads, and molecular identifier groups with only a single read were discarded before consensus assembly and CDR3 extraction. VDJtools was used for post-analysis of the clonotype tables, with diversity normalized by down-sampling every dataset to the smallest sample size. Repertoire overlap clustering matched CDR3 amino acid but not nucleotide sequences to correct batch-related cross-sample contamination. TCRdb itself trimmed the public reads at Q25 with fastp, ran MiXCR and retained productive beta chains. All rows with the same CDR3 protein become a single entry with the most common DNA and genes. For this entry, the V and J calls and clone size follow TCRdb and not the study's own pipeline. Present in this sample are 750,000 to 950,000 distinct CDR3 sequences, roughly 58% of which were seen just once. The ten largest clones capture around 4.5% of the sample.

TCR beta repertoires were profiled from peripheral blood of approximately 13 young patients with multiple sclerosis to demonstrate the VDJtools post-analysis software. The multiple sclerosis patients were children and adolescents between about 6 and 16 years of age. There are 16 amino acids in the CDR3, from cysteine to phenylalanine inclusive. Only CDR3 DNA remains: 48 bases, in frame from the first base. V trim: 0 bases; J trim: 10 bases; unmatched bases: 14. CDR1 SQVTM and CDR2 ANQGSEA were looked up in the germline V gene. This clonotype was picked up one time. What antigen it recognizes has not been identified. Base qualities are missing; no much larger clone stands one base away.

Sequencing input: blood. The chain couples TRBV29-1 to TRBJ2-7, and 11 junctional nucleotides match TRBD2. This receptor was obtained from a girl aged 5 to 17 with multiple sclerosis. The nucleotides are TGCAGCGTTGAAGAGGGGCCGGTAGCGGGGGGGGATATTCAGTACTTC. Its translation is CSVEEGPVAGGDIQYF.